This TCR beta chain comes out of a study of T cell responses to AZD1222 COVID-19 vaccine. The CDR3 spans 12 residues. Germline CDR1 reads GTSNPN; CDR2 reads SVGIG (reference sequence). With V trimmed by 5 bases and J by 2 bases, 0 bases remained unmatched. In the case of this clone: Its cognate antigen is unknown.

The table came from immunoSEQ multiplex PCR; TCRdb's copy has only in-frame clones and leaves some out. This table holds about 85,000 clones, 85% found once. Second-dose schedules of about 4 or about 12 weeks were combined. Study-wide findings and caveats: Two doses of AZD1222 preceded a rise in Spike-specific TCR breadth and depth. Repertoire samples came only from after the peak T cell response. White British ancestry dominated among donors, who included more females, and clonal diversity was possibly underestimated.

The receptor comes from an adult who received the AZD1222 COVID-19 vaccine. The source was peripheral blood, collected 28 days after the second AZD1222 dose. V and J are TRBV30 and TRBJ1-2, with TRBD1 matching 9 bases. The CDR3 sequence: CAWGTGNYGYTF. In DNA, the CDR3 is TGTGCCTGGGGGACAGGGAACTATGGCTACACCTTC.